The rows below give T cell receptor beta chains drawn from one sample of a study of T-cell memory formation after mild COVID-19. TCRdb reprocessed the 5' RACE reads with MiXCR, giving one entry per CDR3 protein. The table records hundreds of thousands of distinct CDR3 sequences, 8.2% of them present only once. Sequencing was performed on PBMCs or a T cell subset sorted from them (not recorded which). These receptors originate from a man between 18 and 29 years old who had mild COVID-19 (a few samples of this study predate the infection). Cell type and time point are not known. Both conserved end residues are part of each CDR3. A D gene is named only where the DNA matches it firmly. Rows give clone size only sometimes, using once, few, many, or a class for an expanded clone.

CDR3 DNA: TGTGCCAGCAGCGTAGACAGGCGGGGCACTGAAGCTTTCTTT; CDR3 protein: CASSVDRRGTEAFF; D gene: .; J gene: TRBJ1-1; clone size: many; V gene: TRBV9
CDR3 DNA: TGTGCCAGCAGCTCTAGTGGCGGAGCTTTCTTT; CDR3 protein: CASSSSGGAFF; D gene: .; J gene: TRBJ1-1; clone size: .; V gene: TRBV7-2
CDR3 DNA: TGTGCCAGCAGCGACACAGGGATTTGGCACGAGCAGTACTTC; CDR3 protein: CASSDTGIWHEQYF; D gene: .; J gene: TRBJ2-7; clone size: .; V gene: TRBV5-4
CDR3 DNA: TGTGCCAGTACGGACAGAGTTTTCACCGGGGAGCTGTTTTTT; CDR3 protein: CASTDRVFTGELFF; D gene: .; J gene: TRBJ2-2; clone size: .; V gene: TRBV19
CDR3 DNA: TGCGCCAGCAGCCTGAGCCTGGGGGGGGCCACAGATACGCAGTATTTT; CDR3 protein: CASSLSLGGATDTQYF; D gene: .; J gene: TRBJ2-3; clone size: .; V gene: TRBV5-1
CDR3 DNA: TGTGCCAGCAGCTCCTTGTATGGTTGGGCAAATCAGCCCCAGCATTTT; CDR3 protein: CASSSLYGWANQPQHF; D gene: .; J gene: TRBJ1-5; clone size: few; V gene: TRBV5-5
CDR3 DNA: TGCGCCAGCAACCCGAGACAGGGCCAGTCGGCCCAGTACTTC; CDR3 protein: CASNPRQGQSAQYF; D gene: TRBD1; J gene: TRBJ2-5; clone size: many; V gene: TRBV5-1
CDR3 DNA: TGCGCCAGCAGAAGCCCTAGCGGGGGGTCGAACACCGGGGAGCTGTTTTTT; CDR3 protein: CASRSPSGGSNTGELFF; D gene: TRBD2; J gene: TRBJ2-2; clone size: few; V gene: TRBV5-1
CDR3 DNA: TGTGCCAGCGACAGGGTCACCGGGGAGCTGTTTTTT; CDR3 protein: CASDRVTGELFF; D gene: TRBD1; J gene: TRBJ2-2; clone size: .; V gene: TRBV7-9
CDR3 DNA: TGCAGTGCTAGGTGGGGATCCGGGGAGCTGTTTTTT; CDR3 protein: CSARWGSGELFF; D gene: .; J gene: TRBJ2-2; clone size: few; V gene: TRBV20-1
CDR3 DNA: TGTGCCAGCAGTTACAAGACAGGGAAGTACGCCTACGAGCAGTACTTC; CDR3 protein: CASSYKTGKYAYEQYF; D gene: TRBD1; J gene: TRBJ2-7; clone size: .; V gene: TRBV6-6
CDR3 DNA: TGCGCCAGCAGCCCCCATCTAGCGGGGGGTGTCTTTGGAACAGATACGCAGTATTTT; CDR3 protein: CASSPHLAGGVFGTDTQYF; D gene: TRBD2; J gene: TRBJ2-3; clone size: .; V gene: TRBV5-1
CDR3 DNA: TGTGCCAGCAGACTCGGACGGTATAATGAAAAACTGTTTTTT; CDR3 protein: CASRLGRYNEKLFF; D gene: .; J gene: TRBJ1-4; clone size: .; V gene: TRBV5-6
CDR3 DNA: TGTGCCATCAGCCGGGACGGCTACGAGCAGTACTTC; CDR3 protein: CAISRDGYEQYF; D gene: .; J gene: TRBJ2-7; clone size: many; V gene: TRBV10-3
CDR3 DNA: TGTGCCAGCAGTTACCGGCAGACAGCCGGTGTCGAGCAGTACTTC; CDR3 protein: CASSYRQTAGVEQYF; D gene: .; J gene: TRBJ2-7; clone size: many; V gene: TRBV6-5
CDR3 DNA: TGTGCCAGTAGTGCTCCTAGCGGGCTCACAGATACGCAGTATTTT; CDR3 protein: CASSAPSGLTDTQYF; D gene: TRBD2; J gene: TRBJ2-3; clone size: few; V gene: TRBV19
CDR3 DNA: TGCGCCAGCAGCCAAGTAAGCCACAGGGAAGGAAACACCATATATTTT; CDR3 protein: CASSQVSHREGNTIYF; D gene: .; J gene: TRBJ1-3; clone size: .; V gene: TRBV4-1
CDR3 DNA: TGTGCCAGCTCACCTCTACAGGGGGGCGCAGATACGCAGTATTTT; CDR3 protein: CASSPLQGGADTQYF; D gene: TRBD1; J gene: TRBJ2-3; clone size: few; V gene: TRBV18
CDR3 DNA: TGCGCCAGCAGCTTCCGGAACCAGAACACTGAAGCTTTCTTT; CDR3 protein: CASSFRNQNTEAFF; D gene: .; J gene: TRBJ1-1; clone size: few; V gene: TRBV5-1
CDR3 DNA: TGTGCTAGTGGTTTAGAGAACACTGAAGCTTTCTTT; CDR3 protein: CASGLENTEAFF; D gene: .; J gene: TRBJ1-1; clone size: many; V gene: TRBV12-5
CDR3 DNA: TGTGCCAGCAGCTCCGGGGGAGGATTCGCGGACAATGAGCAGTTCTTC; CDR3 protein: CASSSGGGFADNEQFF; D gene: .; J gene: TRBJ2-1; clone size: few; V gene: TRBV11-1
CDR3 DNA: TGTGCCAGCAGCAACCGACTAGCGGGGGACACAGATACGCAGTATTTT; CDR3 protein: CASSNRLAGDTDTQYF; D gene: TRBD2; J gene: TRBJ2-3; clone size: .; V gene: TRBV7-2
CDR3 DNA: TGCGCCAGCAGCTTGGCCCGTAGTCACACTGAAGCTTTCTTT; CDR3 protein: CASSLARSHTEAFF; D gene: .; J gene: TRBJ1-1; clone size: many; V gene: TRBV5-1
CDR3 DNA: TGTGCCAGCAGCCCCCAGAAAACAGGGGGCTACGAGCAGTACTTC; CDR3 protein: CASSPQKTGGYEQYF; D gene: TRBD1; J gene: TRBJ2-7; clone size: .; V gene: TRBV7-9
CDR3 DNA: TGTGCCAGCAGCTTAGTCGGGGGCCCAGATACGCAGTATTTT; CDR3 protein: CASSLVGGPDTQYF; D gene: .; J gene: TRBJ2-3; clone size: few; V gene: TRBV7-2
CDR3 DNA: TGCGCCAGCAGCCAACCACGTCCCGGGACAGGGGGCGGCACAGATACGCAGTATTTT; CDR3 protein: CASSQPRPGTGGGTDTQYF; D gene: TRBD1; J gene: TRBJ2-3; clone size: .; V gene: TRBV5-1
CDR3 DNA: TGTGCCAGCAGTTGGAGGGACCTCTACGAGCAGTACTTC; CDR3 protein: CASSWRDLYEQYF; D gene: .; J gene: TRBJ2-7; clone size: .; V gene: TRBV6-2/TRBV6-3
CDR3 DNA: TGCGCCAGCAGCTTGGGTATCGGAAGGGGGCAGTTCTTC; CDR3 protein: CASSLGIGRGQFF; D gene: .; J gene: TRBJ2-1; clone size: .; V gene: TRBV5-1
CDR3 DNA: TGCGCCAGCAGCGGAGGCTATAGTGATGAGCAGTTCTTC; CDR3 protein: CASSGGYSDEQFF; D gene: .; J gene: TRBJ2-1; clone size: few; V gene: TRBV5-1
CDR3 DNA: TGCAGCGTTGACAGGGTTGGGGACAACTATGGCTACACCTTC; CDR3 protein: CSVDRVGDNYGYTF; D gene: .; J gene: TRBJ1-2; clone size: .; V gene: TRBV29-1
CDR3 DNA: TGTGCCAGCAGAACCGGGACAGGGGTCTATGGCTACACCTTC; CDR3 protein: CASRTGTGVYGYTF; D gene: TRBD1; J gene: TRBJ1-2; clone size: many; V gene: TRBV5-4
CDR3 DNA: TGTGCCAGCAGTTACGGAGCCAGGAACACTGAAGCTTTCTTT; CDR3 protein: CASSYGARNTEAFF; D gene: .; J gene: TRBJ1-1; clone size: few; V gene: TRBV6-5
CDR3 DNA: TGTGCCAGCACCCAGCGGCGGGCTTCCACCGGGGAGCTGTTTTTT; CDR3 protein: CASTQRRASTGELFF; D gene: .; J gene: TRBJ2-2; clone size: few; V gene: TRBV2
CDR3 DNA: TGCAGTCCGCCCCAGGCAGATACGCAGTATTTT; CDR3 protein: CSPPQADTQYF; D gene: .; J gene: TRBJ2-3; clone size: many; V gene: TRBV20-1
CDR3 DNA: TGTGCCAGCAGCGCCCTCCAAGAGACCCAGTACTTC; CDR3 protein: CASSALQETQYF; D gene: .; J gene: TRBJ2-5; clone size: .; V gene: TRBV11-2
CDR3 DNA: TGTGCCAGCAGCTTAGTTTCCGGCTCCAGCTGGTACGAGCAGTACTTC; CDR3 protein: CASSLVSGSSWYEQYF; D gene: .; J gene: TRBJ2-7; clone size: many; V gene: TRBV7-2
CDR3 DNA: TGTGCCAGCAGCCAAGAACTGGGGTGGCAGCCCCAGCATTTT; CDR3 protein: CASSQELGWQPQHF; D gene: .; J gene: TRBJ1-5; clone size: few; V gene: TRBV4-2
CDR3 DNA: TGTGCCAGTAGACGGGACAGATCCGACTATGGCTACACCTTC; CDR3 protein: CASRRDRSDYGYTF; D gene: TRBD1; J gene: TRBJ1-2; clone size: .; V gene: TRBV19
CDR3 DNA: TGCGCCAGCAGCTTAAGTTTGCGGGTGGAGCGACGGTCGAACACTGAAGCTTTCTTT; CDR3 protein: CASSLSLRVERRSNTEAFF; D gene: .; J gene: TRBJ1-1; clone size: many; V gene: TRBV5-1
CDR3 DNA: TGCGCCAGCAGCCAAGGGGAGACCTACGAGCAGTACTTC; CDR3 protein: CASSQGETYEQYF; D gene: .; J gene: TRBJ2-7; clone size: .; V gene: TRBV4-3
CDR3 DNA: TGCAGTGCCCCCCGGGCCCAGTCGCTCCAAGAGACCCAGTACTTC; CDR3 protein: CSAPRAQSLQETQYF; D gene: .; J gene: TRBJ2-5; clone size: few; V gene: TRBV20-1
CDR3 DNA: TGCGCCAGCAGTTCAGAACAGGGGTGGAACACTGAAGCTTTCTTT; CDR3 protein: CASSSEQGWNTEAFF; D gene: TRBD1; J gene: TRBJ1-1; clone size: many; V gene: TRBV5-1